This TCR beta chain was captured in a study of T cells in Graves' hyperthyroidism and ophthalmopathy. Authors of the study amplified TCR beta CDR3 regions from RNA transcripts. When the TCR CDR3 underwent first-round RT-PCR, the HTBI primer set was used. Via MiXCR, TCRdb re-called the multiplex PCR reads, giving one row per CDR3 protein. The table has approximately 510,000 distinct CDR3 sequences, over 35% seen once; the top ten hold about 45%. In the case of this clonotype: Its specificity is not known.

Unmatched junction bases numbered 6, after V lost 5 bases and J lost 16 bases. The V gene's germline CDR1 is SGDLS and CDR2 YYNGEE. This CDR3 contains 11 residues. Investigators excluded patients with uncontrolled infection, other autoimmune disease, pregnancy or lactation. Orbital computed tomography and thyroid ultrasound, together with serum TRAb and thyroxine and clinical symptoms, were used for diagnoses. Findings of the study overall: Within blood appeared most thyroid clonotypes that had expanded above 0.001. A model built on 13 V-J features separated ophthalmopathy from stable hyperthyroidism.

The source of this sequence is an adult woman with Graves' disease, either hyperthyroidism or ophthalmopathy (not recorded which). The sample comprised peripheral blood or thyroid tissue (not recorded which). The J gene is TRBJ2-2, the V gene TRBV9; 9 nucleotides match TRBD1. CDR3 nucleotides: TGTGCCAGCAGTGGACCGGGACAGGGGTTTTTT. Translated: CASSGPGQGFF.